The 27 T cell receptor beta chains reported below all come from one sample, sequenced in a study of blood T cell repertoires in COVID-19. Sequenced by immunoSEQ multiplex PCR; TCRdb stores in-frame clones only, minus some. There are fewer than 700,000 clones in the sample; roughly 91% occur only once, and roughly 7.4% lies in the top ten. The sequencing sample was made of peripheral blood. The receptors derive from a woman aged 45 to 65 with COVID-19, enrolled during active disease.

The chain recombines TRBV19 with TRBJ2-7; perhaps TRBD2 as D (5 bases). The V gene lost 3 bases and the J gene lost 2 bases, with 14 bases spanning the gap. Germline V gene lookup returns CDR1 LNHDA and CDR2 SQIVND (reference sequence). The CDR3 has 15 amino acids. This CDR3 reads CASSMIAGRAYEQYF. The CDR3 nucleotides read TGTGCCAGTAGTATGATCGCGGGCAGAGCCTACGAGCAGTACTTC.

V usage is TRBV6-1 and J usage is TRBJ2-3; tentative D call: TRBD1 (6 bases). The V end was cut by 2 bases, the J end by 1 base, with 13 bases between. Germline CDR1 and CDR2: MNHNS and SASEGT. The CDR3 totals 16 residues. The CDR3 loop reads CASSETAGEGTDTQYF. CDR3 DNA sequence: TGTGCCAGCAGTGAAACTGCAGGGGAAGGCACAGATACGCAGTATTTT.

The V call is TRBV5-1, the J call TRBJ2-1; 9 bases agree with TRBD2. CDR3 size: 15 residues. Germline CDR1 is SGHRS and CDR2 is YFSETQ. The trim removed 4 bases at V and 4 bases at J, leaving 6 bases unmatched. In nucleotides, the CDR3 is TGCGCCAGCAGCCTTAGCGGGGGTGATTACAATGAGCAGTTCTTC. It translates to CASSLSGGDYNEQFF.

The chain is built from TRBV6-4 and TRBJ1-4; D not certain. The CDR3 sequence is 16 residues long. CDR1 is MRHNA, CDR2 SNTAGT, per germline. Trimming shortened V by 6 bases and J by 4 bases, and 18 bases separated the two germline ends. As DNA, the CDR3 is TGTGCCAGCAGCCTCCTTTCCAACCCAGGTAATGAAAAACTGTTTTTT. Its protein product is CASSLLSNPGNEKLFF.

J is TRBJ1-2 and V is TRBV12-3 or TRBV12-4; TRBD1 is a possible D gene (5 bases). The CDR3 totals 11 residues. The CDR3 DNA follows: TGTGTCCTGGGGCAGGGCTATGGCTACACCTTC. It specifies CVLGQGYGYTF.

The V gene is TRBV7-9, the J gene TRBJ1-6, with D possibly matching TRBD1 (6 bases). Germline lookup yields CDR1 SEHNR and CDR2 FQNEAQ (reference sequence). V lost 5 bases and J lost 9, with 17 bases in between. This CDR3 is built from 15 residues. CDR3 sequence (DNA): TGTGCCAGCAGCACTCAGACAGGCGGCGTTTCACCCCTCCACTTT. Amino acids: CASSTQTGGVSPLHF.

The V and J genes are TRBV9 and TRBJ2-5; D is perhaps TRBD2 (5 bases). With 3 bases removed from V and 2 bases from J, the gap between germline ends came to 8 bases. The V gene's germline CDR1 is SGDLS and CDR2 YYNGEE. This CDR3 contains 13 residues. CDR3 loop: CASSGGFQETQYF. The CDR3 DNA is TGTGCCAGCAGCGGAGGGTTTCAAGAGACCCAGTACTTC.

The chain couples TRBV19 to TRBJ1-6, with TRBD1 matching over 8 bases. The CDR3 runs to 14 residues. The germline CDR1 and CDR2 sequences are LNHDA and SQIVND (reference sequence). With 5 bases clipped from V and 9 bases from J, the junction kept 6 bases outside the gene matches. CDR3 DNA: TGTGCCAGTAGTTCCACAGGGGGGAGTTCACCCCTCCACTTT. Its protein product is CASSSTGGSSPLHF.

The J gene is TRBJ1-1, the V gene TRBV6-1; 7 bases are shared with TRBD1. Trimming took 0 bases from V and 1 from J; bases not matched to a gene: 5. CDR1 is MNHNS, CDR2 SASEGT, per germline. The CDR3 has 16 amino acids. The CDR3 loop is CASSEAGNRGNTEAFF. The CDR3 DNA follows: TGTGCCAGCAGTGAAGCGGGGAACAGGGGGAACACTGAAGCTTTCTTT.

The chain employs TRBV4-1 and TRBJ2-7, with 12 nucleotides matching TRBD2. V dropped 5 bases and J dropped 4; count of bases not matched to a gene: 6. The germline gives CDR1 MGHRA, CDR2 YSYEKL. CDR3 length equals 15 residues. The DNA for the CDR3 is TGCGCCAGCAGCGTCCGACTAGCGGGGGATTACGAGCAGTACTTC. It is translated as CASSVRLAGDYEQYF.

This clone occurred a few times. The same CDR3 is also encoded by other DNA sequences in this sample. This chain uses TRBV5-1 with TRBJ1-3; 7 nucleotides agree with TRBD1. The ends lost 0 bases at V and 3 bases at J; junction bases unmatched: 3. CDR1 and CDR2 from the germline V gene are SGHRS and YFSETQ. The CDR3 has 15 residues. The chain's CDR3 is CASSLAQGGGNTIYF. CDR3 DNA: TGCGCCAGCAGCTTGGCCCAGGGGGGTGGAAACACCATATATTTT. The whole variable domain, filled in from reference TRBV5-1 and TRBJ1-3, reads KAGVTQTPRYLIKTRGQQVTLSCSPISGHRSVSWYQQTPGQGLQFLFEYFSETQRNKGNFPGRFSGRQFSNSRSEMNVSTLELGDSALYLCASSLAQGGGNTIYFGEGSWLTVV.

This clone has just a few counts. The V call is TRBV28, the J call TRBJ1-5; 9 nucleotides line up with TRBD1. This CDR3 comprises 14 residues. Germline lookup yields CDR1 MDHEN and CDR2 SYDVKM. DNA of the CDR3: TGTGCGCAGAGCGACAGGGGGACGAATCAGCCCCAGCATTTT. Protein product: CAQSDRGTNQPQHF.

The chain couples TRBV27 to TRBJ1-2; D is uncertain. Trimming took 2 bases from V and 8 from J, leaving 9 bases between them. The CDR3 covers 12 residues. Germline V CDR1 and CDR2: MNHEY, SMNVEV (reference sequence). The CDR3 protein is CASSLAGYGYTF. CDR3 nucleotide sequence: TGTGCCAGCAGTTTAGCGGGTTACGGCTACACCTTC.

The chain uses TRBV27 and TRBJ2-3, with a tentative D call TRBD1 (5 bases). V dropped 9 bases and J dropped 2 bases, with 15 bases sitting between them. CDR1 and CDR2 from the germline V gene are MNHEY and SMNVEV (reference sequence). CDR3 size: 14 residues. CDR3 DNA sequence: TGTGCCAGGAAGGAGCCTGGGGCCACAGATACGCAGTATTTT. This encodes CARKEPGATDTQYF.

J is TRBJ1-1 and V is TRBV6-5; 7 bases map to TRBD1. This CDR3 region has 14 residues. V lost 2 bases, J lost 7 bases, and 7 bases stayed unmatched. The germline gives CDR1 MNHEY, CDR2 SVGAGI. The CDR3 is CASSYQGEGGEAFF. CDR3 bases: TGTGCCAGCAGTTACCAGGGGGAAGGGGGTGAAGCTTTCTTT.

The chain is built from TRBV6-5 and TRBJ1-1; no clear D. Germline assignment: CDR1 MNHEY and CDR2 SVGAGI. The V end was cut by 0 bases, the J end by 5 bases, with 13 bases between. The CDR3 is 15 residues long. The DNA of the CDR3 is TGTGCCAGCAGTTACTCCGGGTTAGGATGGACTGAAGCTTTCTTT. It is translated as CASSYSGLGWTEAFF.

V usage is TRBV4-1 and J usage is TRBJ1-1, with TRBD1 matching over 10 bases. Germline values: CDR1 MGHRA, CDR2 YSYEKL. This CDR3 contains 15 residues. J was trimmed by 0 bases and V by 4 bases; bases with no gene match: 2. The CDR3: CASSRDRGMNTEAFF. As DNA, the CDR3 is TGCGCCAGCAGCCGGGACAGGGGTATGAACACTGAAGCTTTCTTT.

The chain recombines TRBV28 with TRBJ1-5; 7 bases align to TRBD1. This CDR3 comprises 15 residues. The V and J ends lost 4 bases and 7 bases, in that order; junction bases with no gene match: 10. Germline loops: CDR1 MDHEN, CDR2 SYDVKM. CDR3 DNA: TGTGCCAGCAGTTCCCCCACAGGGGAGGTCCAGCCCCAGCATTTT. This encodes CASSSPTGEVQPQHF.

The genes are TRBV10-2 and TRBJ1-1; D is possibly TRBD1 (6 bases). This CDR3 spans 14 amino acids. With 10 bases removed from V and 2 bases from J, the gap between germline ends came to 17 bases. The germline V gene has CDR1 WSHSY and CDR2 SAAADI. The CDR3 sequence: CATKPGRGNTEAFF. The DNA for the CDR3 is TGCGCCACCAAACCGGGCAGGGGAAACACTGAAGCTTTCTTT.

The chain is built from TRBV27 and TRBJ2-7; maybe TRBD2 (5 bases). The CDR3 loop spans 16 amino acids. The germline V gene has CDR1 MNHEY and CDR2 SMNVEV (reference sequence). Between the trimmed V and J ends, which lost 8 bases and 2 bases, there was a span of 22 bases. The CDR3 region is CASSTIGGPKAYEQYF. The CDR3 DNA reads as TGTGCCAGCTCTACCATAGGAGGCCCCAAGGCCTACGAGCAGTACTTC.

The chain recombines TRBV2 with TRBJ1-3; 9 bases map to TRBD1. The germline gives CDR1 SNHLY, CDR2 FYNNEI. The CDR3 is made up of 15 amino acids. J was trimmed by 4 bases and V by 4 bases; bases with no gene match: 5. CDR3 DNA: TGTGCCAGCAGTGTACTACAGGGGGCGGGAAACACCATATATTTT. Translating gives CASSVLQGAGNTIYF.

The rearrangement links TRBV19 to TRBJ2-1, with 9 bases matching TRBD1. V lost 5 bases, J lost 15 bases, and 20 bases stayed unmatched. The CDR3 is 16 amino acids. Germline lookup yields CDR1 LNHDA and CDR2 SQIVND (reference sequence). The CDR3 coding sequence is TGTGCCAGTAGTCCACAGCCCGGGACAGGGATCATCGGCGGGTTCTTC. It yields the protein CASSPQPGTGIIGGFF.

J is TRBJ2-7 and V is TRBV5-1; the D is unclear. Trimming cost V 0 bases and J 0 bases, with 7 bases left between them. CDR1 is SGHRS and CDR2 is YFSETQ in the germline V gene. This CDR3 is 14 amino acids long. The CDR3 spells CASSLGQVSYEQYF. The CDR3, as DNA: TGCGCCAGCAGCTTGGGGCAGGTCTCCTACGAGCAGTACTTC.

This clone came up a few times. The chain carries TRBV3-1 (or the pseudogene TRBV3-2) and TRBJ1-5; D is unclear. The germline V gene encodes CDR1 LGHDT and CDR2 YNNKEL (reference sequence). Between the trimmed V and J ends, which lost 0 bases and 5 bases, there was a span of 11 bases. This CDR3 spans 15 amino acids. CDR3 in amino acids: CASSQEPEAHQPQHF. The CDR3 DNA reads as TGTGCCAGCAGCCAAGAGCCTGAAGCCCATCAGCCCCAGCATTTT.

V usage is TRBV27 and J usage is TRBJ1-2; 7 nucleotides agree with TRBD1. This CDR3 is built from 13 residues. J gave up 4 bases and V 6 bases, and 5 bases lay outside the gene matches. Germline V CDR1 and CDR2: MNHEY, SMNVEV (reference sequence). The CDR3 loop reads CASSTRDSYGYTF. DNA of the CDR3: TGTGCCAGCAGCACCCGGGACAGCTATGGCTACACCTTC.

This chain connects TRBV5-4 to TRBJ1-4; TRBD1 agrees at 8 bases. Germline loops: CDR1 SGHNT, CDR2 YYREEE (reference sequence). Losses at the gene ends were 4 bases for V and 8 bases for J; bases not matched to a gene: 13. The length of the CDR3 is 16 residues. For the CDR3, the DNA is TGTGCCAGCAGCCCGGACCAGGGGGCGGGTAGGGAAAAACTGTTTTTT. It yields the protein CASSPDQGAGREKLFF.

Ten or more counts support this clone. This chain uses TRBV2 with TRBJ1-2; D not certain. Per germline, CDR1 SNHLY and CDR2 FYNNEI. The CDR3 runs to 14 residues. V was cut by 0 bases and J by 4 bases, with 9 bases left in between. CDR3 in amino acids: CASSEASGSYGYTF. The CDR3, as DNA: TGTGCCAGCAGTGAAGCAAGCGGAAGCTATGGCTACACCTTC.